This TCR beta chain is from a study of blood T cell repertoires in COVID-19. Study information: From the United States, Italy and Spain came samples of acute and convalescent COVID-19.

Individuals drawn from around 25 US areas were about 18 to 90 years old. Cohort assignment relied on participant-reported clinical history. The CDR3 contains 15 residues. Unmatched junction bases numbered 2, after V lost 0 bases and J lost 5 bases. Germline CDR1 reads PRHDT; CDR2 reads FYEKMQ (reference sequence). In the original analysis: Counts of nucleated cells, estimated from reference gene primer amplification, were obtained. The table came from immunoSEQ multiplex PCR; TCRdb's copy has only in-frame clones and leaves some out. V, J and clone size reflect that table, while D and trimming were determined from the DNA. In the table there are fewer than 250,000 clones, 80% to 90% of which are singletons.

Specimen: PBMCs or T cells enriched from blood (not recorded which). The chain uses TRBV13 and TRBJ2-1, with 9 nucleotides matching TRBD2. The TCR originated in a woman aged 40 to 50 with acute COVID-19. CDR3 sequence: CASSLGGLADNEQFF. The CDR3 DNA reads as TGTGCCAGCAGCTTAGGGGGACTAGCAGACAATGAGCAGTTCTTC.